This TCR beta chain appears in the sequencing data of a study of shared clonotypes between healthy human individuals. Free of recent acute infections or vaccinations, the donors were healthy HIV-negative adults. Trimming removed 0 bases from V and 5 bases from J; junction bases left unmatched: 7. CDR1 and CDR2 (germline): GTSNPN, SVGIG (reference sequence). CDR3 length equals 14 residues. A note on this clone: Its cognate antigen is unknown.

Findings of the study overall: Among donors, clonotype sharing was expected to be affected by sequencing depth. Among several donors, approximately 5.4% of naive CD4 clonotypes were found in common.

The authors ran the assay at deep level. Profiling relied on immunoSEQ multiplex PCR, and the TCRdb table lists in-frame clones only, not all of them. The sample lists some 2,100,000 clones, roughly 95% occurring once. The chain combines TRBV30 with TRBJ2-7, with TRBD1 identical over 7 bases. The specimen sequenced was naive CD4+ T cells sorted from blood. Stated subset: CD45RA+ positively selected. The source of this sequence is a man between 18 and 29 years old in good health. The CDR3 DNA sequence: TGTGCCTGGAGTGTAGCTGTGACAGGGAACGAGCAGTACTTC. It translates to CAWSVAVTGNEQYF.